This T cell receptor (beta chain) was obtained from a study of regulatory T cells in long-lasting Graves disease (dated by TCRdb to the early 2020s). In terms of the full investigation: Antithyroid drugs had been taken for less than 3 months by newly diagnosed Graves' disease patients. Peripheral blood TCR sequencing and RNA sequencing compared persistent Graves' disease patients with newly diagnosed Graves' disease patients. The study was registered as a clinical trial and conducted in China. A total of roughly 33 samples were covered by TCR sequencing, comprising 13 persistent and roughly 20 newly diagnosed Graves' disease patients.

The time point label here, explained by the study, means: newly diagnosed GD, antithyroid drugs for less than 3 months. For both TCR sequencing and RNA sequencing, RNA was extracted from PBMCs using TRIzol. The diagnosis of Graves' disease followed American Thyroid Association guidelines. Patients were recruited from an endocrinology department in Xi'an, China. Each patient gave about 9.1 milliliters of peripheral blood, collected in an EDTA anticoagulant tube. Ficoll Paque Plus density gradient separation was used to isolate PBMCs, and no further T cell sorting was performed. An Agilent 2100 Bioanalyzer and agarose gel were used to check RNA quality, and a NanoDrop 2000 was used to measure RNA concentration. CDR1 SNHLY and CDR2 FYNNEI were looked up in the germline V gene. The CDR3 sequence holds 13 residues, the cysteine and phenylalanine included. The only DNA kept is the CDR3, 39 bases in frame from the first base. V trim: 6 bases; J trim: 2 bases; unmatched bases: 4.

Libraries were prepared through multiplex PCR. Sequencer: Illumina HiSeq 4000. To build TCR beta libraries, CDR3 regions were amplified by Arm-PCR using iRepertoire HTBI primers. Gel purification was performed on PCR products prior to sequencing. Processing in the source paper ran as follows. A total of some 65 TRBV and some 15 TRBJ segments were identified across samples and were used for gene usage analysis of CDR3 amino acid clonotypes. COPE and FqMerger were used to merge filtered high-quality paired reads into contigs. BLAST was used to align contigs to IMGT TRBV, TRBD and TRBJ reference genes, with CDR3 defined following IMGT. Any clonotype with a frequency above 0.1% was classified as a highly expanded clone. Repertoire diversity was measured by Shannon entropy, and V-J evenness by the Gini coefficient. A clonotype was considered public if more than one individual shared it. Clones were called with MiXCR by TCRdb after fastp trimmed the public reads at Q25, and only in-frame beta chains were retained. Every entry covers one CDR3 protein and lists the most common genes and DNA from its rows. The V and J calls come from TCRdb's annotation, not from the publication. The sample contains a few hundred thousand distinct CDR3 sequences, roughly 13% of them found a single time. Roughly a tenth of the sample comes from the top ten.

Study-wide conclusions, independent of this receptor: Lower TCR Shannon entropy and fewer highly expanded clones were observed in persistent Graves' disease patients than in newly diagnosed patients, which suggested clonal expansion. The small sample size was acknowledged by the authors as a limitation that may reduce accuracy. TRBV28, TRBJ1-2 and TRBJ2-5 were preferentially used in persistent disease, while TRBV20-1 and TRBJ2-1 were favored in newly diagnosed disease. Only peripheral blood was studied, because thyroid tissue, the primary lesion, was inaccessible. Patients with persistent disease shared more public clonotypes (over 2,500) than newly diagnosed patients did (966). Sequencing and analysis were limited to the TCR beta chain.

This clonotype was counted many times. Its antigen has not been determined. The input lacks base qualities; no much larger clone sits a single base away. The same sample was also studied in work on T cells in Graves' hyperthyroidism and ophthalmopathy. The other study reports the following: Graves' hyperthyroidism was defined as stable when no progression to ophthalmopathy occurred over 18 months of follow-up. Hyperthyroidism patients were newly diagnosed, with disease duration under 2 months, and aged 18 to 65 years. Any patient with an uncontrolled infection, another autoimmune disease, pregnancy or lactation was excluded. Diagnoses were based on clinical symptoms, serum thyroxine and TRAb, thyroid ultrasound and orbital computed tomography. The first round of RT-PCR for the TCR CDR3 was performed with the HTBI primer set and the Qiagen OneStep RT-PCR kit. Most expanded thyroid clonotypes (frequency above 0.001) were also found in blood, which suggests that blood repertoires may mirror thyroid immune responses. A model built on a 13 V-J signature distinguished ophthalmopathy from stable hyperthyroidism, reaching 87.88% sensitivity and approximately 81% specificity in cross-validation and 80%/75% in testing. In validation, the model predicted progression to ophthalmopathy with around 71% sensitivity and approximately 72% specificity, a median of approximately 6.5 months before onset. TCR V-J signatures able to tell the groups apart were searched for in a discovery cohort of some 97 patients, of whom 43 had Graves' ophthalmopathy and around 56 had stable Graves' hyperthyroidism. Prospective prediction of ophthalmopathy was tested in an independent validation cohort consisting of fewer than 20 hyperthyroidism patients and approximately 16 patients who later progressed to ophthalmopathy. The approximately 90 discovery patients were divided at random into training and test sets in a 7:3 ratio. Thyroid tissue and blood T-cell repertoires from six Graves' hyperthyroidism patients were also compared in the study. Following sampling, methimazole starting at 30 mg daily was given to hyperthyroidism patients, and high-dose intravenous methylprednisolone was given to ophthalmopathy patients. Libraries were constructed in a second round of multiplex PCR, after which size selection and purification were carried out. Libraries were sequenced paired-end with 100 bp reads on an Illumina HiSeq2000. SOAPnuke was used to process the raw data, removing reads that contained adapters or uncalled bases, had a mean Phred below 15, or lacked an exact match to the constant primer or identifier. High-quality paired reads were merged using COPE v1.2.5, and each unique nucleotide sequence was defined as a clonotype. MiTCR v1.1 was used to align the clonotypes against IMGT TRBV, TRBD and TRBJ reference segments. Only V-J combinations with frequency above 0.0001, covering about 99% of repertoires, were analysed. A TCS score was defined as the ratio of F50 (clonal expansion) to E x V (chaos), with BLOSUM62-based TCRdist applied between CDR3 peptides within each V-J. Welch's t-statistics and random forest reduced around 550 V-J features to fewer than 15, which were used in a naive Bayes classifier (R e1071). No statistical method was used to set the sample size in advance, and investigators knew the group allocation. The paper describes TCR Vbeta CDR3 sequencing of around 140 peripheral blood samples, made up of under 50 ophthalmopathy patients, roughly 75 hyperthyroidism patients and 17 progressor patients.

The TCR sequence derives from a man aged 30 to 39 with Graves disease. Donor details come from another sample of the same person, matched by shared clones. This receptor chain uses TRBV2 and TRBJ2-7, with TRBD2 matching 7 junction bases. The sequences come from peripheral blood mononuclear cells (PBMCs), collected at new diagnosis, from a patient treated with antithyroid drugs. The sequenced DNA: TGTGCCAGCAGCCCCGGGGGGACCTACGAGCAGTACTTC. Its protein product is CASSPGGTYEQYF. Outside the CDR3, residues come from the reference TRBV2 and TRBJ2-7 proteins, so the full variable domain is: EPEVTQTPSHQVTQMGQEVILRCVPISNHLYFYWYRQILGQKVEFLVSFYNNEISEKSEIFDDQFSVERPDGSNFTLKIRSTKLEDSAMYFCASSPGGTYEQYFGPGTRLTVT.